This TCR beta chain was sequenced in a study of blood T cells in healthy people across ages. Using a J-beta primer mix together with a sample-barcoded 5' primer, a second PCR was run for roughly 6 to 12 cycles. TCRdb re-called the 5' RACE reads with MiXCR, one entry per CDR3 protein. The table has about 1.7 million distinct CDR3 sequences, 28% seen once; the top ten hold roughly 8%. The germline CDR1 and CDR2 sequences are MDHEN and SYDVKM. The CDR3 sequence is 10 residues long. Deletions cut 6 bases from V and 9 bases from J, with 5 bases between. Sequencing input: blood. This chain uses TRBV28 with TRBJ1-4; no definite D call. This TCR was sampled from a woman in her twenties or thirties in good health. The CDR3 sequence is CASSRKKLFF. CDR3 nucleotide sequence: TGTGCCAGCAGCAGGAAAAAACTGTTTTTT.